The source of this T cell receptor (beta chain) is a study of blood T cells in healthy people across ages. Study-level background: T cells yielded about one barcoded beta molecule per two cells through template switching.

This clonotype occurred many times. The V segment lost 5 bases and the J segment 6 bases; nucleotides outside the gene matches: 12. Germline values: CDR1 SGHTA, CDR2 FQGNSA. The CDR3 has 16 residues. Healthy Russian Caucasian donors spanned ages about 6 to 100 years. Alongside a J-beta primer mix, a sample-barcoded 5' primer served in a second PCR lasting roughly 7 to 11 cycles. Every sample gave at least 3 million paired-end reads containing CDR3. TCRdb processed the 5' RACE reads anew with MiXCR; each CDR3 protein has one entry. This table has just under 900,000 distinct CDR3 sequences, about 30% appearing once.

The J gene is TRBJ2-4, the V gene TRBV7-2, with 8 bases aligning to TRBD1. The TCR sequence derives from an elderly woman in good health. Sequencing used blood. CDR3 amino acids: CASSPRQGLGGNIQYF. In DNA form, the CDR3 reads TGTGCCAGCAGCCCCCGACAGGGGTTGGGGGGAAACATTCAGTACTTC.